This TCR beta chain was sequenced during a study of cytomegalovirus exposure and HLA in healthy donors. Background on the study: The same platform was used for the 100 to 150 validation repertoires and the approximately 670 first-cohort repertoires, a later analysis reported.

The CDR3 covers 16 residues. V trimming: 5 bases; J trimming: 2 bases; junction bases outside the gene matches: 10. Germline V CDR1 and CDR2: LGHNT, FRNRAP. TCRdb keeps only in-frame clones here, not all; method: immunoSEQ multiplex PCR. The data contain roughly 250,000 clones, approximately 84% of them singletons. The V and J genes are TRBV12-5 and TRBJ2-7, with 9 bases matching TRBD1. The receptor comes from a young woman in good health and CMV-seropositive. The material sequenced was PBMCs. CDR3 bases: TGTGCTAGTGGTGCCGTGTGGACAGGGGTCCCCTACGAGCAGTACTTC. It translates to CASGAVWTGVPYEQYF.